What follows is one T cell receptor (beta chain) and its context. This record comes from a study of technical replicates of blood from four donors. Sequencing was performed with immunoSEQ multiplex PCR; in TCRdb, only in-frame clones are kept and a portion is missing. The sample carries about 73,000 clones, roughly 93% recorded once. Sequenced input: T cells isolated from PBMCs. This clonotype was sampled from a human donor in good health.

CDR3 sequence (DNA): TGCGCCAGCAGCCCCGGGACAGGACGCTATGGCTACACCTTC. Translation: CASSPGTGRYGYTF. The chain uses TRBV10-1 and TRBJ1-2, with 8 bases identical to TRBD1. The germline gives CDR1 WNHNN, CDR2 SYGVQD (reference sequence). The CDR3 is 14 amino acids. Trimming cost V 6 bases and J 4 bases; bases outside gene matches: 7.